Listed below are T cell receptor beta chains from one sample, sequenced in a study of T-cell memory formation after mild COVID-19. TCRdb re-called the 5' RACE reads through MiXCR, storing one row per CDR3 protein. The top ten clones hold around 3.3% of a sample with about 200,000 distinct CDR3 sequences, just over 9.5% of them seen once. What was sequenced was PBMCs or a T cell subset sorted from them (not recorded which). Receptors were obtained from a man aged 18 to 29 who had mild COVID-19 (a few samples of this study predate the infection). Cell type and time point are not known. Each CDR3 is given with its conserved first and last residue. The order of the fields is J gene, V gene, D gene, clone size, CDR3 protein, CDR3 DNA. The D gene is left open where the match is weak. Expanded clones get a size class; other rows say once, few or many, or leave the size out.

TRBJ2-7 TRBV9 TRBD2 . CASSVATGTSGYEQYF TGTGCCAGCAGCGTAGCTACTGGGACTAGCGGCTACGAGCAGTACTTC
TRBJ2-1 TRBV20-1 TRBD2 many CSARTSGGADEQFF TGCAGTGCTAGAACCAGCGGGGGGGCGGATGAGCAGTTCTTC
TRBJ2-5 TRBV9 . . CASSVRDEETQYF TGTGCCAGCAGCGTAAGGGACGAAGAGACCCAGTACTTC
TRBJ2-5 TRBV5-5 . many CASSWTGEETQYF TGTGCCAGCAGCTGGACGGGGGAAGAGACCCAGTACTTC
TRBJ1-1 TRBV5-4 . many CASSLGGGTEAFF TGTGCCAGCAGTCTCGGGGGAGGTACTGAAGCTTTCTTT
TRBJ1-6 TRBV20-1 . many CSARDRMVGGGSPLHF TGCAGTGCTAGAGATCGAATGGTAGGGGGAGGTTCACCCCTCCACTTT
TRBJ1-6 TRBV7-2 . many CASSFAGASNSPLHF TGTGCCAGCAGCTTCGCAGGGGCGAGTAATTCACCCCTCCACTTT
TRBJ2-3 TRBV7-2 . . CASNGGQGRTDTQYF TGTGCCAGCAACGGAGGGCAGGGGCGCACAGATACGCAGTATTTT
TRBJ1-1 TRBV11-2 TRBD1 many CASSSGQLMNTEAFF TGTGCCAGCAGCTCGGGACAGTTGATGAACACTGAAGCTTTCTTT
TRBJ2-3 TRBV24-1 . few CATSDLDFGGTDTQYF TGTGCCACCAGTGATTTGGACTTCGGTGGCACAGATACGCAGTATTTT
TRBJ1-6 TRBV2 . few CASTRETGSPLHF TGTGCCAGCACCCGGGAGACCGGTTCACCCCTCCACTTT
TRBJ1-2 TRBV12-3/TRBV12-4 TRBD1 few CASRPGQGSGYTF TGTGCCAGCAGGCCGGGACAGGGATCGGGCTACACCTTC
TRBJ2-2 TRBV5-4 . many CASSGQNTGELFF TGTGCCAGCAGCGGACAAAACACCGGGGAGCTGTTTTTT
TRBJ2-1 TRBV7-2 . . CASSPSRWYNEQFF TGTGCCAGCAGCCCTAGCAGGTGGTACAATGAGCAGTTCTTC
TRBJ2-2 TRBV18 . many CASSPRAAANTGELFF TGTGCCAGCTCACCACGGGCAGCGGCTAACACCGGGGAGCTGTTTTTT
TRBJ2-3 TRBV20-1 . few CSASGGVQYF TGCAGTGCTAGCGGGGGAGTGCAGTATTTT
TRBJ1-1 TRBV5-1 TRBD1 medium-sized CASSLGDRGKAFF TGCGCCAGCAGCTTGGGCGACAGGGGGAAAGCTTTCTTT
TRBJ2-1 TRBV18 TRBD1 few CASSPRQGWTSGEQFF TGTGCCAGCTCACCCCGACAGGGATGGACTTCGGGTGAGCAGTTCTTC
TRBJ1-6 TRBV5-1 . few CASKGSLGNSPLHF TGCGCCAGCAAGGGGAGCCTGGGTAATTCACCCCTCCACTTT
TRBJ2-1 TRBV20-1 . . CSAPALGIGNEQFF TGCAGTGCCCCCGCCCTAGGAATTGGGAATGAGCAGTTCTTC
TRBJ2-5 TRBV7-3 . . CASSAHGARETQYF TGTGCCAGCAGCGCCCATGGGGCAAGGGAGACCCAGTACTTC
TRBJ2-7 TRBV12-3/TRBV12-4 . few CASSLRGSAYEQYF TGTGCCAGCAGTTTAAGGGGTTCTGCCTACGAGCAGTACTTC
TRBJ2-5 TRBV15 TRBD1 . CATSRGQGFQETQYF TGTGCCACCAGCAGAGGACAGGGGTTCCAAGAGACCCAGTACTTC
TRBJ2-1 TRBV20-1 TRBD1 . CSARAGTGRDEQFF TGCAGTGCTAGAGCCGGGACAGGGCGCGATGAGCAGTTCTTC
TRBJ1-2 TRBV30 . . CAWDPRQGGYTF TGTGCCTGGGACCCTCGGCAGGGTGGCTACACCTTC
TRBJ2-2 TRBV20-1 . many CSARGLAIGELFF TGCAGTGCTAGAGGCCTAGCGATAGGGGAGCTGTTTTTT
TRBJ1-2 TRBV20-1 TRBD1 few CSARPGTGSYGYTF TGCAGTGCTAGACCTGGGACAGGGAGCTATGGCTACACCTTC
TRBJ2-1 TRBV3-1 TRBD2 . CASSPGGLPSYNEQFF TGTGCCAGCAGCCCCGGGGGACTACCCTCCTACAATGAGCAGTTCTTC
TRBJ1-1 TRBV7-9 . . CASSPYTGRDTEAFF TGTGCCAGCAGCCCCTACACCGGGAGGGACACTGAAGCTTTCTTT
TRBJ1-5 TRBV12-3/TRBV12-4 . . CASSTMDLYSNQPQHF TGTGCCAGCAGCACTATGGACCTTTATAGCAATCAGCCCCAGCATTTT
TRBJ2-3 TRBV4-3 . . CASSQDTAGATDTQYF TGCGCCAGCAGCCAAGATACGGCGGGGGCGACAGATACGCAGTATTTT
TRBJ1-1 TRBV7-2 . . CASSSIVSEAFF TGTGCCAGCAGCTCAATAGTGTCTGAAGCTTTCTTT
TRBJ1-2 TRBV28 TRBD1 . CASSPGQGIYGYTF TGTGCCAGCAGTCCCGGACAGGGGATCTATGGCTACACCTTC
TRBJ1-5 TRBV6-6 . many CASSSRQRATIQPQHF TGTGCCAGCAGCTCCCGTCAGCGGGCGACGATTCAGCCCCAGCATTTT
TRBJ2-5 TRBV20-1 . many CSARQDDQETQYF TGCAGTGCTAGACAGGATGACCAAGAGACCCAGTACTTC
TRBJ2-3 TRBV9 TRBD1 . CASSVPGDRGTQYF TGTGCCAGCAGCGTACCTGGGGACAGGGGCACGCAGTATTTT
TRBJ2-1 TRBV5-1 TRBD1 few CASSTWDRGDNDNEQFF TGCGCCAGCAGCACCTGGGACAGGGGGGATAACGACAATGAGCAGTTCTTC
TRBJ2-1 TRBV5-1 TRBD2 few CASSSERGVRDEQFF TGCGCCAGCAGCTCTGAGCGGGGGGTTAGGGATGAGCAGTTCTTC
TRBJ1-3 TRBV20-1 . many CSARDRGNTIYF TGCAGTGCTAGAGATCGCGGAAACACCATATATTTT
TRBJ2-5 TRBV5-1 . . CASSSTGFQETQYF TGCGCCAGCAGCTCAACAGGTTTCCAAGAGACCCAGTACTTC
TRBJ2-7 TRBV18 TRBD1 many CASSPATGGYEQYF TGTGCCAGCTCACCCGCGACAGGGGGCTACGAGCAGTACTTC
TRBJ2-1 TRBV5-1 TRBD2 . CASSLPAGGFNSYNEQFF TGCGCCAGCAGCTTGCCAGCGGGGGGCTTTAACTCCTACAATGAGCAGTTCTTC
TRBJ1-1 TRBV20-1 . . CSTQENTEAFF TGCAGTACTCAGGAGAACACTGAAGCTTTCTTT
TRBJ2-3 TRBV5-1 . few CASSLGARSDTQYF TGCGCCAGCAGCTTGGGGGCTAGATCAGATACGCAGTATTTT
TRBJ2-3 TRBV11-2 . . CASSLAWAETQYF TGTGCCAGCAGCTTAGCGTGGGCAGAAACGCAGTATTTT
TRBJ2-5 TRBV2 TRBD2 few CASRGTSGGRRETQYF TGTGCCTCACGCGGGACTAGCGGGGGGCGACGAGAGACCCAGTACTTC
TRBJ1-4 TRBV7-2 . few CASSPDPGYEKLFF TGTGCCAGCAGCCCAGACCCGGGATATGAAAAACTGTTTTTT
TRBJ2-2 TRBV6-2/TRBV6-3 . many CASSPLDVLANTGELFF TGTGCCAGCAGCCCCCTTGACGTGCTCGCGAACACCGGGGAGCTGTTTTTT
TRBJ2-5 TRBV20-1 . few CSAPRTVGEETQYF TGCAGTGCCCCGCGGACAGTGGGGGAAGAGACCCAGTACTTC
TRBJ1-2 TRBV2 . few CASSGDSNYGYTF TGTGCCAGCTCCGGGGACTCTAACTATGGCTACACCTTC
TRBJ2-1 TRBV10-3 TRBD2 many CAISDPTSGENNEQFF TGTGCCATCAGTGATCCGACTAGCGGGGAGAACAATGAGCAGTTCTTC
TRBJ1-1 TRBV4-1 . few CASSQERLYRRGNTEAFF TGCGCCAGCAGCCAAGAGAGGCTTTATAGACGGGGGAACACTGAAGCTTTCTTT
TRBJ1-4 TRBV7-2 . few CASSLGPSNEKLFF TGTGCCAGCAGCTTGGGGCCTTCAAATGAAAAACTGTTTTTT
TRBJ1-5 TRBV18 . . CASSPKKPYHGQPQHF TGTGCCAGCTCACCAAAAAAGCCCTATCATGGTCAGCCCCAGCATTTT
TRBJ2-1 TRBV20-1 . many CSARAGAVYNEQFF TGCAGTGCTAGGGCGGGGGCCGTCTACAATGAGCAGTTCTTC
TRBJ1-2 TRBV7-2 TRBD1 many CASSLDIGGFYGYTF TGTGCCAGCAGCTTAGATATAGGGGGCTTCTATGGCTACACCTTC
TRBJ2-5 TRBV7-2 . many CASSPHQETQYF TGTGCCAGCAGCCCACACCAAGAGACCCAGTACTTC
TRBJ1-5 TRBV20-1 TRBD1 . CSARDNSLGTVGSQPQHF TGCAGTGCTAGAGATAACTCTCTCGGGACAGTCGGGAGTCAGCCCCAGCATTTT